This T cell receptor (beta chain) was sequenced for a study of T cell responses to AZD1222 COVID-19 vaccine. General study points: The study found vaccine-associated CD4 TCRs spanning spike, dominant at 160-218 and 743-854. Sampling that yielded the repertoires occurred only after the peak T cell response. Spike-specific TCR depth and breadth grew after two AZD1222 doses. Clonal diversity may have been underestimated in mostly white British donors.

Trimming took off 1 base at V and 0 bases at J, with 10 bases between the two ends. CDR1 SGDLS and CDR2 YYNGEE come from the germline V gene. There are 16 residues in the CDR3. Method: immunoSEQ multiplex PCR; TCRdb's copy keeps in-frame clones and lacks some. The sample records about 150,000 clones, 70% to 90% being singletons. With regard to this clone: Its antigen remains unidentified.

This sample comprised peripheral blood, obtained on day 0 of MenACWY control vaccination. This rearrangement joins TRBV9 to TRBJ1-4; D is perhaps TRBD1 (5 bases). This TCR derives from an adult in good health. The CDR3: CASSVLPGATNEKLFF. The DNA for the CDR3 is TGTGCCAGCAGCGTACTTCCGGGGGCAACTAATGAAAAACTGTTTTTT.